This record looks at one TCR beta chain sequence and its context. The antigen remains unidentified. The data stem from a study of T cells in Graves' hyperthyroidism and ophthalmopathy. Study-wide results and caveats: Researchers report that a 13 V-J model separated ophthalmopathy from stable hyperthyroidism. The blood repertoire included most of the expanded thyroid clonotypes above 0.001.

Authors of the study amplified TCR beta CDR3 regions from RNA transcripts. An initial round of RT-PCR targeting the TCR CDR3 relied on the HTBI primer set. TCRdb called the multiplex PCR reads again in MiXCR, with one record for every CDR3 protein. The table shows roughly 49,000 distinct CDR3 sequences, with about 53% occurring only once. The length of the CDR3 is 20 residues. Per the germline V gene, CDR1 is SGHTA and CDR2 is FQGNSA. The junction had 11 bases not matched to a gene; V was cut back by 2 bases and J by 2 bases. The sequenced sample was peripheral blood or thyroid tissue (not recorded which). The sequence came from a man between 18 and 35 years old with Graves' hyperthyroidism. This chain joins TRBV7-2 and TRBJ2-2; 13 bases match TRBD2. The CDR3 nucleotides read TGTGCCAGCAGCTTAAGGTTACGGACTAGCGGGGGCTTTAACACCGGGGAGCTGTTTTTT. Translated: CASSLRLRTSGGFNTGELFF.